The present TCR beta chain was sequenced within a study of blood T cell repertoires in COVID-19. The repertoire was sequenced with immunoSEQ multiplex PCR; TCRdb's copy has only in-frame clones and lacks some. The profile shows about 310,000 clones, nearly 90% of them singletons. The CDR3 length is 15 residues. Germline lookup yields CDR1 LNHDA and CDR2 SQIVND (reference sequence). Germline trimming cut 2 bases from V and 3 bases from J; bases unmatched to any gene: 5. The origin of this receptor is a middle-aged woman with COVID-19, enrolled during active disease. Sequencing was done on a sample of peripheral blood. This chain joins TRBV19 and TRBJ1-2; 8 nucleotides line up with TRBD1. CDR3 residues: CASSIKGTGDYGYTF. Written as DNA, the CDR3 is TGTGCCAGTAGTATAAAAGGGACAGGAGACTATGGCTACACCTTC.